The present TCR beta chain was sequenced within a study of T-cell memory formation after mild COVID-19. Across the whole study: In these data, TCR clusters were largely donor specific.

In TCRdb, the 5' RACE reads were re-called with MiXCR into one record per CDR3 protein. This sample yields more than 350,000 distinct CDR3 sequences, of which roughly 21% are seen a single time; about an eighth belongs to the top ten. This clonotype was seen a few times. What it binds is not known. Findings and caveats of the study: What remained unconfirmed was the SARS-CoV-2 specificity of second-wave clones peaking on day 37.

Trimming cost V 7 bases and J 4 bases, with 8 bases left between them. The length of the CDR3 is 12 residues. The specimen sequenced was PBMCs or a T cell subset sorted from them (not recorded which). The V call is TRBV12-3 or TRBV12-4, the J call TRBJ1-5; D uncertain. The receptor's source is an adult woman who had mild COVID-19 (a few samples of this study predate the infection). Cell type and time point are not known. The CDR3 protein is CASNPPNQPQHF. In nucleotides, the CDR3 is TGTGCCAGCAACCCTCCGAATCAGCCCCAGCATTTT.